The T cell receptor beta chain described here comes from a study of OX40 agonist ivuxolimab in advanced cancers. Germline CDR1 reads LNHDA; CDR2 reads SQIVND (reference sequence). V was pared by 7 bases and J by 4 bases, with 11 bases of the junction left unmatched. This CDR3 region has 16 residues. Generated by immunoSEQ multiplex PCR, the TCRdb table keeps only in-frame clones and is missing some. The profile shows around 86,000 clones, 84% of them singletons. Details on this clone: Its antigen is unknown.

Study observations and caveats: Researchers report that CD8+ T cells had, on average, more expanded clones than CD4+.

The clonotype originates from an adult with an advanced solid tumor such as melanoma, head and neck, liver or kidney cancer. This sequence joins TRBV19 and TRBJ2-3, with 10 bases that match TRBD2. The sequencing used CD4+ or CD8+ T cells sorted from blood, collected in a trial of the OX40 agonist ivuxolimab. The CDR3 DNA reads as TGTGCCAGTAAAATGACGGCTAGCGGGGGTGCAGATACGCAGTATTTT. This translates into CASKMTASGGADTQYF.